A selection of T cell receptor beta chains follows, all from one sample in a study of response to subunit inactivated influenza vaccine. TCRdb ran MiXCR on the RT-PCR reads and lists one entry per CDR3 protein. The sample consists of a few hundred thousand distinct CDR3 sequences, roughly 7.9% of them appearing once. Sequencing used PBMCs from blood, obtained around 2 years after vaccination. These receptors came from a man aged 50 to 69 who received an inactivated influenza vaccine. Both conserved end residues are trimmed from each CDR3. A D gene is named only where the DNA matches it firmly.

d_call v_call cdr3_aa
NA TRBV29-1 SVGSRDYEQY
NA TRBV30 AWSVQGTGELF
NA TRBV6-4 ASSPVIARNEQY
TRBD1 TRBV20-1 SASRGQGANQPQH
NA TRBV18 ASSLNRQAPLAF
TRBD1 TRBV6-5 ASSYIGGAYEQY
TRBD2 TRBV4-3 ASSLGGLVTGELF
NA TRBV24-1 ATSDESGTEKQY
NA TRBV19 ASSIAGRQETQY
NA TRBV18 ASALAIQETQY
NA TRBV7-2 ASSNAGTRSYNEQF
NA TRBV5-5 ASSPGPVTEAF
NA TRBV12-3/TRBV12-4 ASWGENNEQF
NA TRBV15 ATSRVPGANYGYT
NA TRBV28 ASSTYRDSAGPDTQY
TRBD2 TRBV14 ASSQQAGAGEQY
NA TRBV5-1 ASSSIGRVNYGYT
NA TRBV9 ASSIGGQGSNNEQF
TRBD1 TRBV9 ASSATGQGAYEQY
NA TRBV7-2 ASSTRGGSNTGELF
NA TRBV9 ASSVTGGRQETQY
TRBD2 TRBV29-1 SVEGLAGGIDTQY
NA TRBV4-2 ASSQVGTSSYNEQF
NA TRBV28 ASRGTGEYPEYGI
TRBD2 TRBV24-1 ATSDLGTNKSYEQY
NA TRBV25-1 ASSEADSYGYT
NA TRBV5-1 ASSLKTGGEQY
TRBD1 TRBV5-1 ASSWTGDGEAF
NA TRBV15 ATSRAVVGSSYEQY
NA TRBV5-1 ASSLNLRGNEQF
NA TRBV5-1 ASSLVGTSYEQY
NA TRBV20-1 SARARLTDTQY
NA TRBV18 ASSPLRDRQETQY
NA TRBV7-2 ASTPRRRGSGANVLT
NA TRBV2 ASSVAGDYYGYT
NA TRBV20-1 SAMEGTQY
NA TRBV12-3/TRBV12-4 ASTPGGMNTEAF
NA TRBV20-1 SAKRGNQPQH
TRBD2 TRBV3-1 ASSQPGTSGRVDSYNEQF
TRBD2 TRBV30 AWSVASGRRV
NA TRBV29-1 SVAAGWDTQY